The 9 T cell receptor beta chains below were found in one sample sequenced in a study of beta chain features in type 1 diabetes. General observations from the study: TCRB CDR3s from Type 1 diabetes patients were moderately but significantly shorter in all four CD4+ subsets.

For these receptors, no antigen is known. Reverse transcription of all isolated RNA meant that expressed TCRB transcripts were sequenced. Assay used: immunoSEQ multiplex PCR; TCRdb lists only in-frame clones, some missing. The sample records over 40,000 clones, roughly 70% being singletons. Sequenced: Tregs from blood. Receptors were obtained from a man aged 30-40 years with type 1 diabetes. Some clones in this sample may be carry-over from other donors' samples.

This clone turned up a few times. V and J are TRBV7-9 and TRBJ2-5, with 10 bases identical to TRBD2. The germline V gene encodes CDR1 SEHNR and CDR2 FQNEAQ (reference sequence). V gave up 5 bases and J gave up 5 bases; unmatched junction bases: 14. The CDR3 has 17 residues. The CDR3 DNA sequence: TGTGCCAGCAGCCTACCCGTAGGGACTAGCGTCGCGGAGACCCAGTACTTC. Translated: CASSLPVGTSVAETQYF.

This sequence joins TRBV10-1 and TRBJ1-5, with D hard to call. The CDR3 loop spans 10 amino acids. Per germline, CDR1 WNHNN and CDR2 SYGVQD (reference sequence). V lost 5 bases and J lost 7, with 3 bases in between. The CDR3 is CASSPQPQHF. CDR3 DNA: TGCGCCAGCAGTCCACAGCCCCAGCATTTT.

The chain carries TRBV28 and TRBJ1-1; D is undetermined. Germline CDR1 is MDHEN and CDR2 is SYDVKM. V was shortened by 4 bases and J by 0 bases, with 9 bases between the two germline ends. This CDR3 has 14 residues. CDR3 sequence reads: CASSSRAVNTEAFF. In DNA form, the CDR3 reads TGTGCCAGCAGTTCGCGGGCGGTGAACACTGAAGCTTTCTTT.

V is TRBV7-9 and J is TRBJ2-1; 9 nucleotides agree with TRBD2. With V trimmed by 4 bases and J by 9 bases, 10 bases remained unmatched. This CDR3 spans 15 amino acids. Germline V lookup: CDR1 SEHNR, CDR2 FQNEAQ (reference sequence). In DNA, the CDR3 is TGTGCCAGCAGCTATAGCGGGGGCGGTCCCGGTGAGCAGTTCTTC. Amino acid sequence: CASSYSGGGPGEQFF.

The sample holds a few counts of this clone. V gene TRBV11-2 combines with J gene TRBJ2-7; 7 bases map to TRBD1. This CDR3 has 14 residues. Germline values: CDR1 SGHAT, CDR2 FQNNGV. Trimming at V came to 1 base and at J to 4 bases, leaving 4 bases not matched to a gene. The CDR3 DNA reads TGTGCCAGCAGCTTAGTAGGGGGCTCGTACGAGCAGTACTTC. Translation: CASSLVGGSYEQYF.

V usage is TRBV15 and J usage is TRBJ2-5; perhaps TRBD1 as D (5 bases). Judging by the DNA end, TRBJ2-7 fits better; the J call may be wrong. The CDR3 spans 19 residues. Looked up from germline, CDR1 is LNHNV and CDR2 is YYDKDF (reference sequence). DNA for the CDR3: TGTGCCACCAGCAGAAACCCCGGGTTAGGACAATTCTTATCCTACGAGCAGTACTTC. Amino acids: CATSRNPGLGQFLSYEQYF.

The chain carries TRBV6-4 and TRBJ1-1, with a tentative D call TRBD1 (6 bases). V shed 3 bases and J shed 10 bases, with 12 bases lying between them. The CDR3 has 12 amino acids. CDR1 and CDR2 (germline): MRHNA, SNTAGT. The DNA for the CDR3 is TGTGCCAGCAGTGATTCCCAGGACAGAGCTTTCTTT. Encoded protein: CASSDSQDRAFF.

This clone is judged medium-sized. The chain joins TRBV6-5 to TRBJ1-2; D is perhaps TRBD1 (5 bases). The V gene lost 4 bases and the J gene lost 7 bases, with 13 bases spanning the gap. This CDR3 region has 13 residues. The germline V gene has CDR1 MNHEY and CDR2 SVGAGI. DNA for the CDR3: TGTGCCAGCAGTTCTGGACAAGTCTCTGGCTACACCTTC. Its translation: CASSSGQVSGYTF.

The chain recombines TRBV6-6 with TRBJ1-1, with D possibly matching TRBD1 (5 bases). This CDR3 comprises 13 residues. The germline V and J ends were trimmed by 2 bases and 4 bases, with 8 bases remaining between them. Germline V gives CDR1 MNHNY, CDR2 SVGAGI (reference sequence). CDR3 region: CASSYGGLTEAFF. CDR3 DNA sequence: TGTGCCAGCAGTTACGGGGGACTCACTGAAGCTTTCTTT.